The clone carrying this T cell receptor beta chain was seen just once. From germline, CDR1 is GTSNPN and CDR2 SVGIG (reference sequence). The CDR3 covers 13 residues. Trimming stripped 4 bases from V and 4 bases from J, with 11 bases between. These data originate in a study of T cell clones after liver transplantation. Turning to the study itself: A pre-transplant mixed lymphocyte reaction with TCRbeta sequencing defined graft-donor-reactive clones followed in post-transplant blood.

Repertoires were generated with immunoSEQ multiplex PCR, while TCRdb's copy carries only in-frame clones and drops some. This sample has 75,000 to 95,000 clones, with 80% to 90% found just once. The receptor comes from a human patient who received a liver transplant. The graft donor may be the source of some T cells. This chain uses TRBV30 with TRBJ1-3; D unresolved. This sample comprised CD4+ T cells from blood, obtained around 50 months after liver transplant. CDR3 nucleotide sequence: TGTGCCTGGAATCTCGACATGGGAAACACCATATATTTT. It translates to CAWNLDMGNTIYF. The full variable domain, in which reference TRBV30 and TRBJ1-3 provide the parts outside the CDR3, is SQTIHQWPATLVQPVGSPLSLECTVEGTSNPNLYWYRQAAGRGLQLLFYSVGIGQISSEVPQNLSASRPQDRQFILSSKKLLLSDSGFYLCAWNLDMGNTIYFGEGSWLTVV.